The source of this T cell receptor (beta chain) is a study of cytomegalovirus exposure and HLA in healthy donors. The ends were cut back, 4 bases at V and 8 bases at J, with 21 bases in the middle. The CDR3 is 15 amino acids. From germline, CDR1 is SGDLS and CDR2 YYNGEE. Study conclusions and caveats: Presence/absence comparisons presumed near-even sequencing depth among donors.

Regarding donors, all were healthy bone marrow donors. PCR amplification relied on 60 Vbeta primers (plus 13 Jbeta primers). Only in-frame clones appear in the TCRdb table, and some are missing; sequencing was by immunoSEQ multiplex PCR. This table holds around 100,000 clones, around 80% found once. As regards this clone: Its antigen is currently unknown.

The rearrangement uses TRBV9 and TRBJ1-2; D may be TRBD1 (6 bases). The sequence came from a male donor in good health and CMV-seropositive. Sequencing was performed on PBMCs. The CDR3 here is CASSTRTALVRGYTF. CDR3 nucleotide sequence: TGTGCCAGCAGCACTAGGACAGCGCTGGTCCGGGGCTACACCTTC.